This note documents a single TCR beta chain sequence. Some clones are missing from TCRdb's copy, which holds only in-frame ones; the method was immunoSEQ multiplex PCR. The sample yields more than 95,000 clones, about 82% seen once. This entry belongs to a study of blood T cell repertoires in COVID-19. Trimming removed 4 bases from V and 10 bases from J, with 13 bases in between. This CDR3 is 12 amino acids long. The germline V gene encodes CDR1 LGHDT and CDR2 YNNKEL (reference sequence). The sample was peripheral blood. This sequence was found in a woman aged 60 to 75 in a cohort sampled during active or convalescent COVID-19. The V call is TRBV3-1 (or the pseudogene TRBV3-2), the J call TRBJ1-1; D not certain. The CDR3 coding sequence is TGTGCCAGCAGCCGCGATAAGGGAGGAGCTTTCTTT. Protein product: CASSRDKGGAFF.